This TCR beta chain was identified in a study of identical twins. V lost 3 bases, J lost 10 bases, and 10 bases lay in between. Germline CDR1 and CDR2: ENHRY and SYGVKD. The CDR3 is 12 residues long. As concerns this clonotype: What it binds is unknown.

Whole-study results and caveats: Beta out-of-frame sequences displayed a weaker excess of sharing between twins. Partly confounded zero-insertion analyses could result from invariant MAIT and iNKT cells. Model-predicted out-of-frame TCR alpha sharing fell below observed values in monozygotic twins.

Each CDR3 protein is one row after TCRdb ran MiXCR on the 5' RACE reads. The top ten clones hold around 0.3% of a sample with 1.5 million to 2 million distinct CDR3 sequences, under 35% of them seen once. The chain recombines TRBV10-3 with TRBJ2-1; D not resolved. The sequenced sample was cord blood. This sequence originates from a newborn girl in good health. The CDR3, as DNA: TGTGCCATCAGTGATGAGTTCTACGAGCAGTTCTTC. Translation: CAISDEFYEQFF.